The 9 T cell receptor beta chains below were found in one sample sequenced in a study of blood T cell repertoires in COVID-19. Data came from immunoSEQ multiplex PCR; TCRdb stores just in-frame clones and leaves some out. Of under 400,000 clones listed, approximately 89% were seen once; the top ten hold around 4%. The sequencing sample was made of peripheral blood. These receptors all stem from a woman in her fifties or sixties with COVID-19, enrolled during active disease.

The genes are TRBV3-1 (or the pseudogene TRBV3-2) and TRBJ1-1, with D possibly TRBD1 on 6 matching bases. Between the trimmed V and J ends, which lost 0 bases and 2 bases, there was a span of 13 bases. Germline V gene data show CDR1 as LGHDT and CDR2 as YNNKEL (reference sequence). The CDR3 totals 16 residues. CDR3 sequence reads: CASSQDGHRVNTEAFF. The DNA of the CDR3 is TGTGCCAGCAGCCAAGACGGTCACAGGGTAAACACTGAAGCTTTCTTT.

The chain couples TRBV3-1 (or the pseudogene TRBV3-2) to TRBJ1-2, with TRBD1 matching over 7 bases. Germline V CDR1 and CDR2: LGHDT, YNNKEL (reference sequence). The CDR3 has 14 residues. The J segment lost 5 bases and the V segment lost 3 bases, leaving 6 bases of the junction unmatched. CDR3: CASSQRTGLYGYTF. As DNA, the CDR3 is TGTGCCAGCAGCCAGAGGACAGGATTATATGGCTACACCTTC.

The CDR3 spells CASSPKDPYTSSPLHF. The CDR3 DNA is TGTGCCAGCTCACCTAAAGATCCTTATACTTCTTCACCCCTCCACTTT. The gene calls are TRBV18 and TRBJ1-6; D gene unclear. CDR1 and CDR2 (germline): KGHSH, LQKENI. V lost 3 bases and J lost 9, with 18 bases in between. CDR3 length equals 16 residues.

The chain is built from TRBV5-1 and TRBJ1-3; D remains unclear. V was cut by 0 bases and J by 4 bases, with 11 bases left in between. This CDR3 has 15 residues. Germline V lookup: CDR1 SGHRS, CDR2 YFSETQ. The CDR3 spells CASSLEPGSGNTIYF. For the CDR3, the DNA is TGCGCCAGCAGCTTGGAACCGGGTTCGGGAAACACCATATATTTT.

The rearrangement links TRBV19 to TRBJ1-5, with D uncertain. The germline V gene has CDR1 LNHDA and CDR2 SQIVND (reference sequence). CDR3 length: 15 amino acids. V lost 2 bases to trimming and J lost 5 bases, with 13 bases between them. The CDR3 protein is CASSIIQEGYQPQHF. The CDR3 DNA reads TGTGCCAGTAGTATAATCCAGGAGGGTTATCAGCCCCAGCATTTT. The entire variable domain, with the rest obtained from reference TRBV19 and TRBJ1-5, is as follows: DGGITQSPKYLFRKEGQNVTLSCEQNLNHDAMYWYRQDPGQGLRLIYYSQIVNDFQKGDIAEGYSVSREKKESFPLTVTSAQKNPTAFYLCASSIIQEGYQPQHFGDGTRLSIL.

This sequence joins TRBV28 and TRBJ1-1; possibly TRBD1 for D (6 bases). From germline, CDR1 is MDHEN and CDR2 SYDVKM. This CDR3 spans 16 amino acids. V lost 2 bases, J lost 5 bases, and 18 bases lay in between. CDR3: CASSLRRRTRGTEAFF. For the CDR3, the DNA is TGTGCCAGCAGTTTACGTAGGAGGACAAGGGGGACTGAAGCTTTCTTT.

The genes are TRBV9 and TRBJ2-2; the D gene is possibly TRBD1 (5 bases). The germline V and J ends were trimmed by 0 bases and 9 bases, with 9 bases remaining between them. This CDR3 region has 13 residues. Germline-derived CDR1 and CDR2 are SGDLS and YYNGEE. The CDR3 DNA sequence: TGTGCCAGCAGCGTAGGGGGCCGGTGGGAGCTGTTTTTT. This sequence encodes CASSVGGRWELFF.

This clone was recorded only once. The rearrangement uses TRBV5-3 and TRBJ2-3; 10 nucleotides match TRBD1. TRBV5-3 falls under the ORF class, with uncertain function. The trim removed 5 bases at V and 4 bases at J, leaving 13 bases unmatched. CDR3 length: 17 amino acids. The CDR3 sequence: CARSFPGQGSSSDTQYF. The CDR3 nucleotides are TGTGCCAGAAGTTTTCCGGGACAGGGGTCGAGTTCAGATACGCAGTATTTT.

The chain couples TRBV30 to TRBJ1-1; no firm D call. The germline V and J ends were trimmed by 1 base and 0 bases, with 15 bases remaining between them. The CDR3 extends over 16 amino acids. Germline V lookup: CDR1 GTSNPN, CDR2 SVGIG (reference sequence). This chain's CDR3 is CAWSERSFELNTEAFF. The CDR3 DNA is TGTGCCTGGAGTGAAAGGAGTTTTGAGCTGAACACTGAAGCTTTCTTT.